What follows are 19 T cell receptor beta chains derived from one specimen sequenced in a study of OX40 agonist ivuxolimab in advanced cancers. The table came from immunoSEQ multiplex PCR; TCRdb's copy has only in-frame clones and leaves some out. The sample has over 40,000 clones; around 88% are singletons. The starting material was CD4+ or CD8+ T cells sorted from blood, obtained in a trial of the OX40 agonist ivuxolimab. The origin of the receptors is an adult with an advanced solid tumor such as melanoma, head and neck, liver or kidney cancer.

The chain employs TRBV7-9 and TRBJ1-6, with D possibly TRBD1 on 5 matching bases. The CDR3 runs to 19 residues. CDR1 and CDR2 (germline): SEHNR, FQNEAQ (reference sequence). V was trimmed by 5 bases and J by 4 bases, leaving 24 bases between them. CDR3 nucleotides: TGTGCCAGCAGCCCACCTAATACACCCGGGACGGCATATAATTCACCCCTCCACTTT. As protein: CASSPPNTPGTAYNSPLHF.

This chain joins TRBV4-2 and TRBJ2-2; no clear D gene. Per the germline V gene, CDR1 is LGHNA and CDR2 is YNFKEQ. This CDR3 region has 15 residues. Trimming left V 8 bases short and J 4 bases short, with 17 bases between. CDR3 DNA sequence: TGTGCCAGCGGACCTCCCTGGACCCTCACCGGGGAGCTGTTTTTT. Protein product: CASGPPWTLTGELFF.

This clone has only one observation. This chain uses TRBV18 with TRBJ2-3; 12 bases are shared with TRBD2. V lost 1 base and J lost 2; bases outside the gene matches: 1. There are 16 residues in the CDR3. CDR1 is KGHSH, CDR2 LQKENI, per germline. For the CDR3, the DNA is TGTGCCAGCTCACCACGACTAGCGGGAGCCACAGATACGCAGTATTTT. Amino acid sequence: CASSPRLAGATDTQYF. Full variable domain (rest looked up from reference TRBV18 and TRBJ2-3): NAGVMQNPRHLVRRRGQEARLRCSPMKGHSHVYWYRQLPEEGLKFMVYLQKENIIDESGMPKERFSAEFPKEGPSILRIQQVVRGDSAAYFCASSPRLAGATDTQYFGPGTRLTVL.

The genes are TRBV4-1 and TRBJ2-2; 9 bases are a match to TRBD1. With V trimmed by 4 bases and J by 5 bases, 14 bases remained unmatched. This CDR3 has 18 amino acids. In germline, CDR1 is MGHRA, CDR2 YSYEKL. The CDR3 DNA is TGCGCCAGCAGCCTCCCCTTCATCCGGGACAGGGTGACCGGGGAGCTGTTTTTT. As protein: CASSLPFIRDRVTGELFF.

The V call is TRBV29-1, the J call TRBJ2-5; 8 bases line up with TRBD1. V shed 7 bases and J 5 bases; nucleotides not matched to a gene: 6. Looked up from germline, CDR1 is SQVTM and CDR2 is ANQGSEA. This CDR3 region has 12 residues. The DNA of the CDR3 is TGCAGCGCACACAGGGGGAGGGAGACCCAGTACTTC. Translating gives CSAHRGRETQYF.

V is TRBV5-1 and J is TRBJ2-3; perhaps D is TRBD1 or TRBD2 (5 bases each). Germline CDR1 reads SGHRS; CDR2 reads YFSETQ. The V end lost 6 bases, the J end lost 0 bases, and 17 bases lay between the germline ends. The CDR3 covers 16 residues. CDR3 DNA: TGCGCCAGCACCCTGAGAGGGGCTGCTAGCACAGATACGCAGTATTTT. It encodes CASTLRGAASTDTQYF.

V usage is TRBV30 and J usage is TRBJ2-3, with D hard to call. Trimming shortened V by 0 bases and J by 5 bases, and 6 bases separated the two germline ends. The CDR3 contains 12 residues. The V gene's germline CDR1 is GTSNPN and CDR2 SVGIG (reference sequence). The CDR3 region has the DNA TGTGCCTGGAGTGTACGCCGAGATACGCAGTATTTT. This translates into CAWSVRRDTQYF.

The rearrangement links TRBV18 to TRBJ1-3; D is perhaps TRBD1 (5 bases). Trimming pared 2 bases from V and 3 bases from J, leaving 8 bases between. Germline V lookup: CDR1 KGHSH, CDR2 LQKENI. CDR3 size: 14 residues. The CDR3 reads CASSPSGIGNTIYF. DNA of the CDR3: TGTGCCAGCTCACCATCAGGGATTGGAAACACCATATATTTT.

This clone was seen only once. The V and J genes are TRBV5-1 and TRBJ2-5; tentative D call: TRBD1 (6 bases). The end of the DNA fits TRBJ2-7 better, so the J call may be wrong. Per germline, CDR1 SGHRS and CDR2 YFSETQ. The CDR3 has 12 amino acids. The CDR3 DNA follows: TGCGCCAGCAGCTCAAACAGGGCCGAGCAGTACTTC. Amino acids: CASSSNRAEQYF.

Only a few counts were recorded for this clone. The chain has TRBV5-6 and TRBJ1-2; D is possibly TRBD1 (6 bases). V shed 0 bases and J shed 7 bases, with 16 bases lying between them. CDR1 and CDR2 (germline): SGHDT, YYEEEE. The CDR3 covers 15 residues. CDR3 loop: CASSLGGSGAVGYTF. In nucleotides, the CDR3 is TGTGCCAGCAGCTTGGGAGGTTCAGGGGCGGTTGGCTACACCTTC.

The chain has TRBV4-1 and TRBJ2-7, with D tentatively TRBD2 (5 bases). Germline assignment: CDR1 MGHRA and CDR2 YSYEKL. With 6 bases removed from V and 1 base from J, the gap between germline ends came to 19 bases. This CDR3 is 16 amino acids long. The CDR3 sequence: CASSHKVGWESYEQYF. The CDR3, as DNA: TGCGCCAGCAGTCACAAGGTTGGGTGGGAGTCCTACGAGCAGTACTTC.

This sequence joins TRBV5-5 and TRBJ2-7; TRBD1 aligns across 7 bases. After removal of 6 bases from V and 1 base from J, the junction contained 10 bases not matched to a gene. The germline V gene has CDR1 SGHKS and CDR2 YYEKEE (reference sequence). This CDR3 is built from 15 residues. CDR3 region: CASTPQGTISYEQYF. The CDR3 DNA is TGTGCCAGCACCCCACAGGGGACAATTTCCTACGAGCAGTACTTC. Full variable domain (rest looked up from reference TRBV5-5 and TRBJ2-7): DAGVTQSPTHLIKTRGQQVTLRCSPISGHKSVSWYQQVLGQGPQFIFQYYEKEERGRGNFPDRFSARQFPNYSSELNVNALLLGDSALYLCASTPQGTISYEQYFGPGTRLTVT.

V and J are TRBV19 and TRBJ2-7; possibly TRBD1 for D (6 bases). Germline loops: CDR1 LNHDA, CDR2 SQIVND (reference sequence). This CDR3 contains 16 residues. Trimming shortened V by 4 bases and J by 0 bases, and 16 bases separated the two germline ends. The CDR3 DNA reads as TGTGCCAGTAGTAACCCGGCAGGGGCCGTCTCCTACGAGCAGTACTTC. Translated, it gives CASSNPAGAVSYEQYF.

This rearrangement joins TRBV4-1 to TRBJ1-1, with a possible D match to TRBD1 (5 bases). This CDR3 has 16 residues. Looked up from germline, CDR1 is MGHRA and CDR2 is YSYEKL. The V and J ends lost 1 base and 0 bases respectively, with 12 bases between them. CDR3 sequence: CASSQGVEDMNTEAFF. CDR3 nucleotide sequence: TGCGCCAGCAGCCAAGGCGTAGAGGACATGAACACTGAAGCTTTCTTT.

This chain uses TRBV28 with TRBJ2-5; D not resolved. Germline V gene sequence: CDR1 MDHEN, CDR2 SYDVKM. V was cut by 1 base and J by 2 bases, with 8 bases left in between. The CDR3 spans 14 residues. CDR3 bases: TGTGCCAGCAGTTTATCTCCAGTACAAGAGACCCAGTACTTC. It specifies CASSLSPVQETQYF.

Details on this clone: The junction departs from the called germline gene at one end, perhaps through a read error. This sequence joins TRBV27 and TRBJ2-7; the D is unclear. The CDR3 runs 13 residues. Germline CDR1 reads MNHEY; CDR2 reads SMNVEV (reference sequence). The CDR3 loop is CASSLSSNYEQYF. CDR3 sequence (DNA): TGTGCCAGCAGTCTATCATCTAACTACGAGCAGTACTTC.

The CDR3 loop reads CATSRGGGTSGRGEQFF. CDR3 DNA sequence: TGTGCCACCAGCAGAGGTGGGGGGACTAGCGGGAGGGGTGAGCAGTTCTTC. The V call is TRBV15, the J call TRBJ2-1; 16 positions agree with TRBD2. Per germline, CDR1 LNHNV and CDR2 YYDKDF (reference sequence). The CDR3 sequence is 17 residues long. Unmatched junction bases numbered 6, after V lost 1 base and J lost 9 bases.

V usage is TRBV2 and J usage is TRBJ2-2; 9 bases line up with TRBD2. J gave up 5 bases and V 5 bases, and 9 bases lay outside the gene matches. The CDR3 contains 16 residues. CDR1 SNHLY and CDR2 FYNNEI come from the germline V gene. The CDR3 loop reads CASSYEREVGTGELFF. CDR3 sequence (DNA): TGTGCCAGCAGTTACGAGCGGGAGGTGGGGACCGGGGAGCTGTTTTTT.

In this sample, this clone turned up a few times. This CDR3 is CASSLGGAGANVLTF. DNA for the CDR3: TGTGCCAGCAGCTTAGGGGGGGCTGGGGCCAACGTCCTGACTTTC. The chain recombines TRBV7-9 with TRBJ2-6; D may be TRBD2 (6 bases). The germline CDR1 and CDR2 sequences are SEHNR and FQNEAQ (reference sequence). The CDR3 has 15 amino acids. With 1 base removed from V and 2 bases from J, the gap between germline ends came to 6 bases.